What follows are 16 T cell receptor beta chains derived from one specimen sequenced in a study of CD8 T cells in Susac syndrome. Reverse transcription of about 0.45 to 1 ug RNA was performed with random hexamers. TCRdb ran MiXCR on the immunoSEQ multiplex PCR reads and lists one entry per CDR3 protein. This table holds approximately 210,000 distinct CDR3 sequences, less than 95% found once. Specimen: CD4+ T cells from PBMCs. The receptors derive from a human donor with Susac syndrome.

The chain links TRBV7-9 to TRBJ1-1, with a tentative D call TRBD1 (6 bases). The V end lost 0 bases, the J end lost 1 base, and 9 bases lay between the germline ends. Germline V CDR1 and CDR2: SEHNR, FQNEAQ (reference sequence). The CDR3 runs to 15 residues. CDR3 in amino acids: CASSLAMTGNTEAFF. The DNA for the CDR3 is TGTGCCAGCAGCTTAGCGATGACAGGGAACACTGAAGCTTTCTTT.

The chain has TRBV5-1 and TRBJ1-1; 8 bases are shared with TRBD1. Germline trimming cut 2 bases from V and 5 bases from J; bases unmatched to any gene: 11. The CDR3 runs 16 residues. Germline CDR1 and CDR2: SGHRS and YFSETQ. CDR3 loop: CASSFDPGGFRTEAFF. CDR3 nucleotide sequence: TGCGCCAGCAGCTTCGATCCAGGGGGCTTCAGGACTGAAGCTTTCTTT.

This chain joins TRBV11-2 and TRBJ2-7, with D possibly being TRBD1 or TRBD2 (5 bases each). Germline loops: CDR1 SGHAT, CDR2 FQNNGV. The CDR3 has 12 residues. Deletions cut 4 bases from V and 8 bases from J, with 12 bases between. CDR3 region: CASSSGWGKQYF. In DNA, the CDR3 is TGTGCCAGCAGCTCAGGATGGGGGAAGCAGTACTTC. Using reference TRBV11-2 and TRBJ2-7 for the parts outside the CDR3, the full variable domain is EAGVAQSPRYKIIEKRQSVAFWCNPISGHATLYWYQQILGQGPKLLIQFQNNGVVDDSQLPKDRFSAERLKGVDSTLKIQPAKLEDSAVYLCASSSGWGKQYFGPGTRLTVT.

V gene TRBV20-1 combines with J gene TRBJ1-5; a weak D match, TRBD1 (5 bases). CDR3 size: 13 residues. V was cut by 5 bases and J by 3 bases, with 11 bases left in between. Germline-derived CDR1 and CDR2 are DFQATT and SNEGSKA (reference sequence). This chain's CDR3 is CSAARDYNQPQHF. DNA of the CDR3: TGCAGTGCTGCCCGGGACTACAATCAGCCCCAGCATTTT.

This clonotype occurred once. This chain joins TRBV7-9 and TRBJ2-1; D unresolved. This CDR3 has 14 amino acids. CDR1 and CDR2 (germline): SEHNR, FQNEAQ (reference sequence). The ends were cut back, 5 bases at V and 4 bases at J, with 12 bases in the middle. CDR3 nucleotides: TGTGCCAGCAGCCCCCGAAATTGGTACAATGAGCAGTTCTTC. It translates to CASSPRNWYNEQFF.

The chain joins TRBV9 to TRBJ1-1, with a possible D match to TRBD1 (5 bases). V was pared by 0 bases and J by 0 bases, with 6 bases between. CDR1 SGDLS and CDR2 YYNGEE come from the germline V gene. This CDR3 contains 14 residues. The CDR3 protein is CASSVGQLNTEAFF. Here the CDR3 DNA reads TGTGCCAGCAGCGTAGGACAGTTGAACACTGAAGCTTTCTTT.

CDR3 residues: CASSLRNQGDTEAFF. In nucleotides, the CDR3 is TGCGCCAGCAGCCTCCGTAACCAGGGGGACACTGAAGCTTTCTTT. The chain recombines TRBV5-1 with TRBJ1-1, with 7 bases lining up with TRBD1. The CDR3 has 15 residues. In germline, CDR1 is SGHRS, CDR2 YFSETQ. The V gene end was trimmed by 4 bases and the J gene end by 3 bases; junction bases not matched to a gene: 9.

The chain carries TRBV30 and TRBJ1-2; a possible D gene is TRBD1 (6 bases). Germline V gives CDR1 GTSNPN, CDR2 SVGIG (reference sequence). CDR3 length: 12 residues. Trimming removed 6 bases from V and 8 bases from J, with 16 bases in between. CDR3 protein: CACRDKPRGYTF. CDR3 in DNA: TGTGCCTGTAGGGACAAGCCAAGAGGCTACACCTTC.

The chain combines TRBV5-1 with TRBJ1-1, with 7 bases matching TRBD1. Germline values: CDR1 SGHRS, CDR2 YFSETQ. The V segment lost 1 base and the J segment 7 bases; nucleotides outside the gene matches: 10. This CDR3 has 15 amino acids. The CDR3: CASSLRAGGGDEAFF. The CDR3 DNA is TGCGCCAGCAGCTTGCGGGCAGGGGGTGGTGATGAAGCTTTCTTT.

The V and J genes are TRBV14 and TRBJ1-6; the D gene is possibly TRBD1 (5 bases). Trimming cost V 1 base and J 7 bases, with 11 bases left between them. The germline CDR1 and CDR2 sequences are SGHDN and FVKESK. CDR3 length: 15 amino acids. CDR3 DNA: TGTGCCAGCAGCCAAGCCGGGACCTCAAATTCACCCCTCCACTTT. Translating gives CASSQAGTSNSPLHF.

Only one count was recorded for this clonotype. CDR3: CASSQGPGSDTGELFF. Written as DNA, the CDR3 is TGTGCCAGCAGCCAAGGTCCGGGGAGCGACACCGGGGAGCTGTTTTTT. This chain uses TRBV3-1 with TRBJ2-2; possible D gene TRBD2, 5 bases. V lost 1 base and J lost 3, with 12 bases in between. Germline CDR1 and CDR2: LGHDT and YNNKEL (reference sequence). The CDR3 is made up of 16 amino acids.

The CDR3 DNA reads TGTGCCTGGAAGGCTACCGGGACAGACTCCTACGAGCAGTACTTC. It codes for CAWKATGTDSYEQYF. The chain combines TRBV30 with TRBJ2-7, with TRBD1 identical over 7 bases. V lost 4 bases to trimming and J lost 0 bases; unmatched junction nucleotides: 9. Germline V CDR1 and CDR2: GTSNPN, SVGIG (reference sequence). The CDR3 totals 15 residues.

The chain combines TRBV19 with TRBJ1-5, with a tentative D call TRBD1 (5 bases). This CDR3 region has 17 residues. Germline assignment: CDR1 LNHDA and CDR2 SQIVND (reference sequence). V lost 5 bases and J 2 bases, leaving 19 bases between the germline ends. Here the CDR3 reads CASSDRGWGAGNQPQHF. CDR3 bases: TGTGCCAGTAGTGATAGGGGTTGGGGAGCGGGCAATCAGCCCCAGCATTTT. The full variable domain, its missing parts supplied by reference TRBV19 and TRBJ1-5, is DGGITQSPKYLFRKEGQNVTLSCEQNLNHDAMYWYRQDPGQGLRLIYYSQIVNDFQKGDIAEGYSVSREKKESFPLTVTSAQKNPTAFYLCASSDRGWGAGNQPQHFGDGTRLSIL.

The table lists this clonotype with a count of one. CDR3 nucleotide sequence: TGTGCCAGCACCCTCGGAAGCGCCCACACCTTC. It specifies CASTLGSAHTF. The chain recombines TRBV6-2 or TRBV6-3 with TRBJ1-2; D remains unclear. The germline V gene has CDR1 MNHEY and CDR2 SVGEGT. The length of the CDR3 is 11 residues. The ends were cut back, 7 bases at V and 12 bases at J, with 15 bases in the middle.

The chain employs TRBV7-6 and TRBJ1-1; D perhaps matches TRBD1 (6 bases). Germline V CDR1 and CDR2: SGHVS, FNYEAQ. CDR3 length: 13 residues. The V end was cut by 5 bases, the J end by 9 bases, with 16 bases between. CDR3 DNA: TGTGCCAGCAGCCCGTACTGGACAGACAAAGCTTTCTTT. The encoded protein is CASSPYWTDKAFF.

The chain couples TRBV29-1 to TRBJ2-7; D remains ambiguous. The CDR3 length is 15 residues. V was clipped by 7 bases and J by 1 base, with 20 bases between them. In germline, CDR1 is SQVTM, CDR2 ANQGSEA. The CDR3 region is CSALLGSRFSYEQYF. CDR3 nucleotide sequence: TGCAGCGCACTATTGGGCAGTAGATTTTCCTACGAGCAGTACTTC.